This TCR beta chain emerged from a study of T cell responses to AZD1222 COVID-19 vaccine. Study-wide points: In a largely white British group with more females than males, clonal diversity was possibly underestimated. The CD4 TCRs associated with vaccination extended across spike and predominated at 160-218 and 743-854.

This clone was seen only once. Its antigen remains unidentified. TCRdb's copy holds only in-frame clones and misses some; the assay was immunoSEQ multiplex PCR. This table holds around 160,000 clones, approximately 89% found once. Germline CDR1 is SNHLY and CDR2 is FYNNEI. Unmatched junction bases numbered 4, after V lost 2 bases and J lost 7 bases. The CDR3 length is 15 residues. The V gene is TRBV2, the J gene TRBJ1-6; 8 nucleotides align to TRBD1. The receptor was derived from an adult in good health. The sample consisted of peripheral blood, taken on day 0 of AZD1222 vaccination. The DNA of the CDR3 is TGTGCCAGCAGTGAAACGGACAGGGTGAATTCACCCCTCCACTTT. It yields the protein CASSETDRVNSPLHF. Variable domain in full (rest from reference TRBV2 and TRBJ1-6): EPEVTQTPSHQVTQMGQEVILRCVPISNHLYFYWYRQILGQKVEFLVSFYNNEISEKSEIFDDQFSVERPDGSNFTLKIRSTKLEDSAMYFCASSETDRVNSPLHFGNGTRLTVT.